These 2 T cell receptor beta chains were all obtained from the same sample, sequenced in a study of T-cell memory formation after mild COVID-19. Via MiXCR, TCRdb re-called the 5' RACE reads, giving one row per CDR3 protein. The table shows 250,000 to 350,000 distinct CDR3 sequences, with less than 20% occurring only once. Sequenced input: PBMCs or a T cell subset sorted from them (not recorded which). Every receptor here comes from a man aged 18 to 30 who had mild COVID-19 (a few samples of this study predate the infection). Cell type and time point are not known.

V usage is TRBV4-1 and J usage is TRBJ2-1; maybe TRBD1 (5 bases). In germline, CDR1 is MGHRA, CDR2 YSYEKL. Trimming cost V 2 bases and J 7 bases, with 15 bases left between them. The CDR3 runs to 15 residues. This chain's CDR3 is CASSQHGAPGNEQFF. The CDR3 DNA is TGCGCCAGCAGCCAACACGGAGCCCCAGGGAATGAGCAGTTCTTC.

This clonotype turned up a few times. The chain has TRBV11-1 and TRBJ2-1; 9 bases match TRBD1. J gave up 15 bases and V 0 bases, and 9 bases lay outside the gene matches. Germline V lookup: CDR1 SGHAT, CDR2 FQDESV (reference sequence). The CDR3 has 14 residues. CDR3 residues: CASSLALETGGVFF. CDR3 coding DNA: TGTGCCAGCAGCTTAGCGCTGGAGACAGGGGGGGTGTTCTTC.